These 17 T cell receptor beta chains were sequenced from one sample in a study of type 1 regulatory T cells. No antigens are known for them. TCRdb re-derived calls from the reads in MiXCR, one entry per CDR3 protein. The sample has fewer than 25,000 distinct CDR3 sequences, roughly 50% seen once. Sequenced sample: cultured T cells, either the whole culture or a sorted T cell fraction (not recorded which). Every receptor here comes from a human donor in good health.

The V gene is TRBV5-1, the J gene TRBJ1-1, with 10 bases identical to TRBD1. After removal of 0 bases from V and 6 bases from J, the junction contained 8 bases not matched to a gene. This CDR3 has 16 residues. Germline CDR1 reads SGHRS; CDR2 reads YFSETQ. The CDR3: CASSLGPGQGISEAFF. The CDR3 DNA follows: TGCGCCAGCAGCTTGGGGCCGGGACAGGGGATTTCTGAAGCTTTCTTT. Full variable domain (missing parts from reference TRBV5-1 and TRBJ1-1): KAGVTQTPRYLIKTRGQQVTLSCSPISGHRSVSWYQQTPGQGLQFLFEYFSETQRNKGNFPGRFSGRQFSNSRSEMNVSTLELGDSALYLCASSLGPGQGISEAFFGQGTRLTVV.

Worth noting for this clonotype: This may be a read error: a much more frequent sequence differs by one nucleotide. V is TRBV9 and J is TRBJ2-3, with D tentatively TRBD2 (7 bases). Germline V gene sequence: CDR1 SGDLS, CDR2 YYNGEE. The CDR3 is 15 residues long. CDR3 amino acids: CASSVSGGRQDTRYF. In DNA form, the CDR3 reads TGTGCCAGCAGCGTTTCGGGGGGCCGTCAGGATACGCGGTATTTT.

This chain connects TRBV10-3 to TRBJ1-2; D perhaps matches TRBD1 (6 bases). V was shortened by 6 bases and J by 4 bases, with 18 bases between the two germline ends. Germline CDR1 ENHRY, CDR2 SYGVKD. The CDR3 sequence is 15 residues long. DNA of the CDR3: TGTGCCATCAGCCAAGCGGGGGACACGCCCTATGGCTACACCTTC. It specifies CAISQAGDTPYGYTF.

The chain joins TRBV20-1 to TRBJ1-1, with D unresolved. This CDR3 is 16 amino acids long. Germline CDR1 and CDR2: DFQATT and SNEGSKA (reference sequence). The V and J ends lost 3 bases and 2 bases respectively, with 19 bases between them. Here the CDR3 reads CSAREPNGMVNTEAFF. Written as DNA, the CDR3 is TGCAGTGCTAGGGAGCCCAACGGGATGGTCAACACTGAAGCTTTCTTT.

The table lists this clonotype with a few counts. The CDR3 bases are TGTGCCAGCAGTTGGGGGGCCACAGATACGCAGTATTTT. It codes for CASSWGATDTQYF. The chain uses TRBV12-3 or TRBV12-4 and TRBJ2-3; possibly TRBD1 or TRBD2 for D (6 bases each). The ends were cut back, 4 bases at V and 2 bases at J, with 7 bases in the middle. The CDR3 extends over 13 amino acids.

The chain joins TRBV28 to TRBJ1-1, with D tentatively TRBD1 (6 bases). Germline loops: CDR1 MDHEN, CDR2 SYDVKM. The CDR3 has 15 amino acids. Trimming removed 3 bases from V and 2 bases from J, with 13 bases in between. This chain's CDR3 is CASSFRGQPNTEAFF. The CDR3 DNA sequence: TGTGCCAGCAGTTTCCGCGGACAGCCCAACACTGAAGCTTTCTTT.

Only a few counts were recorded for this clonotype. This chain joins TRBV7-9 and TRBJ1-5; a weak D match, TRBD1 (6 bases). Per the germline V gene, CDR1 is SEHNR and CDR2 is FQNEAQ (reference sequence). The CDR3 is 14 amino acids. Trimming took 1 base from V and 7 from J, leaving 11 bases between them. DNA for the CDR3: TGTGCCAGCAGCTTAGGAGGGGGGAAGCAGCCCCAGCATTTT. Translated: CASSLGGGKQPQHF.

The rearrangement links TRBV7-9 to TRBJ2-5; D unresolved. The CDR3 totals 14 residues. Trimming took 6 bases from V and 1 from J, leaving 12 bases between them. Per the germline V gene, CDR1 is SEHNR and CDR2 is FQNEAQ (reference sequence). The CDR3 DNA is TGTGCCAGCAGTCCATGGACGGTCCAAGAGACCCAGTACTTC. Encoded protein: CASSPWTVQETQYF.

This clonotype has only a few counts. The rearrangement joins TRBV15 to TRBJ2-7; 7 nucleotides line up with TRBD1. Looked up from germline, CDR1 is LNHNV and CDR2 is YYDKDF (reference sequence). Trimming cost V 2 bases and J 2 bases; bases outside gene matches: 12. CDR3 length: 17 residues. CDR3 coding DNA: TGTGCCACCAGCAGACCTACAGGGGACGGACTGGCCTACGAGCAGTACTTC. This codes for CATSRPTGDGLAYEQYF.

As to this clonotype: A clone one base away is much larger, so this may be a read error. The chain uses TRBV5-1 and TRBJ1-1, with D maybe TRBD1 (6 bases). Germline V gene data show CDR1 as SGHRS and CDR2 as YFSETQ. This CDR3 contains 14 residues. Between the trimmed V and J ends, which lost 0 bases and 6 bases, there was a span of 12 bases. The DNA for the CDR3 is TGCGCCAGCAGCTTGGAAGGGGGATGGGCTGAAGCTTTCTTT. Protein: CASSLEGGWAEAFF.

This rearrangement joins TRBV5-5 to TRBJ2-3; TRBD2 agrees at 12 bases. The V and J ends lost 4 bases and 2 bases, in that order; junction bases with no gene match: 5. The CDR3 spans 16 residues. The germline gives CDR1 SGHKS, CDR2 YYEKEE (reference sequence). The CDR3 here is CASSPLAGGYTDTQYF. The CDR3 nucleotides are TGTGCCAGCAGCCCACTAGCGGGGGGATACACAGATACGCAGTATTTT.

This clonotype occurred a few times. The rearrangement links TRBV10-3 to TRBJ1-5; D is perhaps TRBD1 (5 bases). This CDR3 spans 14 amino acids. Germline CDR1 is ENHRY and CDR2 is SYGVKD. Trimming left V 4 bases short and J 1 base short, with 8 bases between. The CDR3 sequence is CAISGQGSNQPQHF. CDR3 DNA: TGTGCCATCAGTGGGCAGGGCAGCAATCAGCCCCAGCATTTT.

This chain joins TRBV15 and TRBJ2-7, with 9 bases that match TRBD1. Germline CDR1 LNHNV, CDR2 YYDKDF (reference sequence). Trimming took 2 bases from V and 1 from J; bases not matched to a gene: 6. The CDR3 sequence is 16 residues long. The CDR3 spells CATSRFGQGLSYEQYF. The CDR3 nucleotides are TGTGCCACCAGCAGATTTGGACAGGGGCTATCCTACGAGCAGTACTTC.

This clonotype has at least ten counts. Here the CDR3 DNA reads TGTGCCAGCAGTAACCAATCCGGGAAACTGTTTTTT. Its translation is CASSNQSGKLFF. The chain is built from TRBV5-4 and TRBJ1-4; D unclear. The CDR3 totals 12 residues. V gave up 5 bases and J gave up 11 bases, with 13 bases separating them. The germline V gene has CDR1 SGHNT and CDR2 YYREEE (reference sequence).

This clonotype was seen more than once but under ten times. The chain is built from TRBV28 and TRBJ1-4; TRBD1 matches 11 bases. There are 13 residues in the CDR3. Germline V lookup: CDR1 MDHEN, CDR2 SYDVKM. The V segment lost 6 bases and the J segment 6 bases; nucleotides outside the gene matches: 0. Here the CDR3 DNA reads TGTGCCAGCAGGGGACAGGGGGATGAAAAACTGTTTTTT. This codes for CASRGQGDEKLFF.

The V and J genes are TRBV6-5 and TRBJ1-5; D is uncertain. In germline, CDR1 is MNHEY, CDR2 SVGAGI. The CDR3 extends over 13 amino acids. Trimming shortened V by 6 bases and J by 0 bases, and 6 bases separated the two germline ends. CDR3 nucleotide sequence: TGTGCCAGCAGCGATCATAGCAATCAGCCCCAGCATTTT. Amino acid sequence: CASSDHSNQPQHF.

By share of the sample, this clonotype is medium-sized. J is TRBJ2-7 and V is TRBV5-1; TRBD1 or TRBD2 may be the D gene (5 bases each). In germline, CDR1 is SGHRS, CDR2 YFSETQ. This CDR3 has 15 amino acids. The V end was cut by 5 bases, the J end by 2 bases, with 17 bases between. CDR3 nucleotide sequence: TGCGCCAGCAGACGAGGGGTCTCCCCCGCCTACGAGCAGTACTTC. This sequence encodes CASRRGVSPAYEQYF.